Here is one TCR beta chain with its context. Its recognized antigen is unknown. No base qualities exist here, and no much larger clone lies one base off it. The data originate from a study of OX40 agonist ivuxolimab in advanced cancers. About the study as a whole: Ivuxolimab was a fully human IgG2 agonistic monoclonal antibody targeting the costimulatory receptor OX40 (CD134). Intravenous ivuxolimab was administered to patients every 2 weeks at six dose levels: 0.01, 0.1, 0.3, 1.5, 3 and 10 mg/kg. Of the 50 to 55 patients in dose escalation, 19 had hepatocellular carcinoma, around 15 had melanoma, 9 had renal cell carcinoma and 9 had head and neck cancer. A male proportion of 70% to 90% and a mean age of approximately 55 years, ranging from roughly 23 to 90, were recorded for the dose-escalation cohort. Patients were allowed to have had prior anti-PD-1, anti-PD-L1 or anti-CTLA-4 therapy, and approximately 40% of the dose-escalation patients had previously received checkpoint inhibitors. Partial responses occurred in three dose-escalation patients: two with cutaneous melanoma and one with hepatocellular carcinoma. The point of sequencing TCRbeta in the periphery was to test whether ivuxolimab changed TCR sequence diversity and drove clonal T-cell expansion. The paper reports the monotherapy dose-escalation portion (N of about 47 patients) of the phase I ivuxolimab trial. What the research found in general, with its limitations: After ivuxolimab, CD8+ T cells had more expanded clones than CD4+ T cells on average. At doses of 0.1 to 3.0 mg/kg, clonal expansion of both CD4+ and CD8+ blood T cells was observed from baseline to week 6. Partial responders in the 0.1-3.0 mg/kg groups had among the lowest normalized peripheral clonal expansion, especially among CD8+ T cells. Low levels of normalized T-cell clonal expansion were also shown by some nonresponding patients. The antigen specificity of the clonally expanded peripheral T cells was not determined.

The trial excluded patients who had a history of autoimmune disease or were on systemic immunosuppression. Peripheral blood for TCR sequencing was collected from all dose cohorts at baseline, on cycle 4 day 1, and on cycle 7 day 1. The samples were taken from a phase I, first-in-human, multicenter, open-label dose-escalation trial of ivuxolimab. Adults with locally advanced or metastatic melanoma, renal cell, hepatocellular, or head and neck squamous cell carcinoma were enrolled in the trial. Before TCR sequencing, CD4+ and CD8+ T cells were separately sorted from peripheral blood. Including cysteine and phenylalanine, the CDR3 has 14 amino acids. Only CDR3 DNA is held: 42 bases, read in frame from base 1. According to the germline V gene, CDR1 reads KGHSH and CDR2 reads LQKENI. At the junction V is shortened by 3 bases and J by 1 base, with 8 bases in between. To sequence the TCRbeta CDR3 region, genomic DNA was isolated from the sorted cells. The immunoSEQ Assay was used for sequencing of TCRbeta CDR3 regions. This immuneACCESS table, as held by TCRdb, lists in-frame sequences with V and J called but not all clones. Of the missing ones, under half trace to an unresolved V gene in checked studies; the others have no known cause. A total of 50,000 to 75,000 clones appear in this sample, roughly 88% of them only once. Jointly, the top ten make up roughly 1.2% of the sample.

The clonotype originates from an adult with an advanced solid tumor such as melanoma, head and neck, liver or kidney cancer. The receptor chain draws on TRBV18 and TRBJ2-3; a confident D gene designation cannot be given. The input for sequencing was CD4+ or CD8+ T cells sorted from blood, taken in a trial of the OX40 agonist ivuxolimab. The CDR3 region has the sequence CASSPLGGTDTQYF. In nucleotide form, the sequence is TGTGCCAGCTCACCTTTAGGAGGCACAGATACGCAGTATTTT. Outside the CDR3, residues come from the reference TRBV18 and TRBJ2-3 proteins, so the full variable domain is: NAGVMQNPRHLVRRRGQEARLRCSPMKGHSHVYWYRQLPEEGLKFMVYLQKENIIDESGMPKERFSAEFPKEGPSILRIQQVVRGDSAAYFCASSPLGGTDTQYFGPGTRLTVL.